The text below deals with one TCR beta chain. This sample is drawn from a study of T-cell memory formation after mild COVID-19. Germline V gene lookup returns CDR1 SNHLY and CDR2 FYNNEI. V was shortened by 3 bases and J by 1 base, with 11 bases between the two germline ends. The CDR3 totals 15 residues. 5'RACE, which relied on constant-segment primers, yielded TCR alpha and TCR beta cDNA libraries carrying sample barcodes and UMIs. TCRdb itself ran the 5' RACE reads through MiXCR, one entry per CDR3 protein. Of approximately 300,000 distinct CDR3 sequences listed, approximately 19% are singletons. This receptor was obtained from a man between 18 and 35 years old who had mild COVID-19 (a few samples of this study predate the infection). Cell type and time point are not known. The sample taken for sequencing was PBMCs or a T cell subset sorted from them (not recorded which). The chain employs TRBV2 and TRBJ2-3; D gene unclear. CDR3 loop: CASSEEHIGTDTQYF. CDR3 DNA: TGTGCCAGCAGTGAGGAACACATCGGCACAGATACGCAGTATTTT.